This T cell receptor (beta chain) was captured by sequencing in a study of cytomegalovirus exposure and HLA in healthy donors. Across the whole study: Counted in an early data release were approximately 80 million unique TCRs from HLA-typed donors. Regarding the study as a whole: Common viral pathogens seemed to be connected with several of the most significant clusters, according to a later analysis.

Germline CDR1 and CDR2: SGDLS and YYNGEE. Trimming left V 0 bases short and J 4 bases short, with 4 bases between. This CDR3 contains 12 residues. Primers included in the PCR were 60 Vbeta and 13 Jbeta primers. Libraries were prepared by immunoSEQ multiplex PCR; TCRdb keeps only in-frame clonotypes and omits some of them. The profile shows around 130,000 clones, 60% to 85% of them singletons. Notes on this clone: Its antigen is not known.

V is TRBV9 and J is TRBJ1-2; the D is unclear. This receptor was obtained from a woman aged 18-29 years in good health and CMV-seronegative. Material for sequencing was PBMCs. The CDR3 DNA reads TGTGCCAGCAGCGTAGCCGGCTATGGCTACACCTTC. This sequence encodes CASSVAGYGYTF.